This T cell receptor beta chain was documented in a study of human T cells and chemical hapten exposure. At the level of the study: Sensitization applied 2% DPC to around 2 cm by around 2 cm of upper inner arm skin. Diagnoses of alopecia areata, totalis or universalis occurred in mostly female patients.

TCRdb analysed the RACE reads with MiXCR anew, one entry per CDR3 protein. The table has tens of thousands of distinct CDR3 sequences, about 6.3% seen once. Time point: patch test 2, 6 weeks after DPC sensitization. Treatment here: therapeutic diphenylcyclopropenone sensitization with weekly scalp DPC. This clonotype has just a few counts. V lost 1 base to trimming and J lost 0 bases, with 10 bases between them. This CDR3 is 17 amino acids long. CDR1 and CDR2 from the germline V gene are KGHSH and LQKENI. The chain couples TRBV18 to TRBJ2-6; D is ambiguous. The origin of this receptor is a woman aged 25-40 years with alopecia areata. Some clones in this sample may be carry-over from other donors' samples. Sequenced material: whole blood, taken in connection with sensitization to the hapten diphenylcyclopropenone (DPC). CDR3 residues: CASSPQYGFSGANVLTF. The CDR3 DNA reads TGTGCCAGCTCACCACAGTACGGCTTCTCTGGGGCCAACGTCCTGACTTTC.